This entry concerns a single TCR beta chain. Its target is unknown. At one end, the junction sequence differs from germline, possibly due to a read error. This CDR3 has 18 amino acids. Germline V gene sequence: CDR1 SEHNR, CDR2 FQNEAQ (reference sequence). The data derive from a study of breast tumors, draining lymph nodes, adjacent tissues. Points from the study as a whole: Compared with lymph nodes, tumors were less diverse; compared with nontumor tissue, more.

Each CDR3 protein gets one entry after TCRdb re-called the multiplex PCR reads with MiXCR. The sample includes around 12,000 distinct CDR3 sequences, 62% seen only once; the top ten take under 55%. This TCR was sampled from a female donor with breast cancer. Some clones in this sample may be carry-over from other donors' samples. Specimen: tumor-adjacent breast tissue. The J gene is TRBJ1-6, the V gene TRBV7-9, with a weak D call TRBD1 (6 bases). In DNA form, the CDR3 reads TGTGCCAGCAGCTTTCAAGACTTGTTGGGGGCGGGTAATCCACCCCTCCACTTT. Translating it yields CASSFQDLLGAGNPPLHF.